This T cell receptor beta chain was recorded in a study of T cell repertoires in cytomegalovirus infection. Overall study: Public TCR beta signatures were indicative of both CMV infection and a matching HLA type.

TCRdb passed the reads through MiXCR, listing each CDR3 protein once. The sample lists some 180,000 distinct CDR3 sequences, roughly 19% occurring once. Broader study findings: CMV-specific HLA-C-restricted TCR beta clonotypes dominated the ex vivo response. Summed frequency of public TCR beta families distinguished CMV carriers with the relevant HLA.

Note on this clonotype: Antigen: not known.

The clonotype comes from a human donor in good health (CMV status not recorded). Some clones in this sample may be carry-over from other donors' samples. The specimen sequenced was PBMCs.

This CDR3 reads CASSSRGGGNTEAFF. The CDR3 DNA follows: TGTGCCAGCAGCTCCCGAGGGGGCGGGAACACTGAAGCTTTCTTT. J is TRBJ1-1 and V is TRBV7-2, with 7 bases identical to TRBD1. Germline loops: CDR1 SGHTA, CDR2 FQGNSA. The CDR3 has 15 amino acids. Germline trimming cut 4 bases from V and 1 base from J; bases unmatched to any gene: 6.